This T cell receptor (beta chain) was recovered during a study of T cells after yellow fever vaccination. Study-wide findings and caveats: Contamination by abundant bulk-population clonotypes could be present in FACS-sorted repertoires.

TCRdb re-called the 5' RACE reads with MiXCR, one entry per CDR3 protein. The sample has more than 350,000 distinct CDR3 sequences; 11% are singletons. This clonotype appeared a few times. Its antigen is currently unknown. The material sequenced was PBMCs, taken on the day of the first yellow fever vaccination. This TCR derives from a man aged 18 to 29 who received the YFV17D yellow fever vaccine.

The CDR3, as DNA: TGTGCCAGCAGCACCCTAGGGTTGCCCCAGCATTTT. Translation gives CASSTLGLPQHF. The chain recombines TRBV12-3 or TRBV12-4 with TRBJ1-5, with D uncertain. The CDR3 covers 12 residues. V was pared by 6 bases and J by 9 bases, with 12 bases between.